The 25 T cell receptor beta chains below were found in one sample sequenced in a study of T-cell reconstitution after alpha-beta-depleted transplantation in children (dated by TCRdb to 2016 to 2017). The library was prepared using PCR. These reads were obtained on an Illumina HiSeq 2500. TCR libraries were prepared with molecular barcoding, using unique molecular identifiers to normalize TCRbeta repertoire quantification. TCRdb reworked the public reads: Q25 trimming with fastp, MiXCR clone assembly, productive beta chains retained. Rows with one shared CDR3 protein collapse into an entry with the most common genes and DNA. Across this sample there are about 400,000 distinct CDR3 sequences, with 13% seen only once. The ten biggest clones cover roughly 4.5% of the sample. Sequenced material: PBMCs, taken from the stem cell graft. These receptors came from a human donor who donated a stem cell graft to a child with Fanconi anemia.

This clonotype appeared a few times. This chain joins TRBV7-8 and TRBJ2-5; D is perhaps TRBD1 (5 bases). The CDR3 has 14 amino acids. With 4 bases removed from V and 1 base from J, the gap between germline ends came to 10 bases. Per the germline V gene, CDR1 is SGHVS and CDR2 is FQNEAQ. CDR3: CASSSKGIQETQYF. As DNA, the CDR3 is TGTGCCAGCAGCTCCAAGGGGATCCAAGAGACCCAGTACTTC.

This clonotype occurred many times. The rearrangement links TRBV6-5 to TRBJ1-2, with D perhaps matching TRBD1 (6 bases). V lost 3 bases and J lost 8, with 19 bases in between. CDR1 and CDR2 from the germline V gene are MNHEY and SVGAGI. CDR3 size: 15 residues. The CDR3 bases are TGTGCCAGCAGTTATACCGGACAGAGACTAAGCGGCTACACCTTC. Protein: CASSYTGQRLSGYTF.

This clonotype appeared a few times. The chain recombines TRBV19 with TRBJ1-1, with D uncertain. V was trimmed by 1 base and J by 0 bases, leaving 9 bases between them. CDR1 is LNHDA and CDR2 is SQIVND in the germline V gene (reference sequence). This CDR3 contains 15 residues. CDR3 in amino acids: CASSIGTGLNTEAFF. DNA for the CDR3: TGTGCCAGTAGTATAGGTACGGGCCTGAACACTGAAGCTTTCTTT.

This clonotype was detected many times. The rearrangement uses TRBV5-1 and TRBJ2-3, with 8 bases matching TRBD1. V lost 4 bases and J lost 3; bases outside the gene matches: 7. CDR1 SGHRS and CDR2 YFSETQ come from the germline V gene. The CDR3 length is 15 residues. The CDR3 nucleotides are TGCGCCAGCAGCGCAGACAGGGGTACAACAGATACGCAGTATTTT. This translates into CASSADRGTTDTQYF.

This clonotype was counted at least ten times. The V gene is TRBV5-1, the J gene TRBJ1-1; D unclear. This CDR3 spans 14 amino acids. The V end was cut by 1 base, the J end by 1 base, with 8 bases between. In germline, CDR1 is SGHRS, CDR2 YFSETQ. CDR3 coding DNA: TGCGCCAGCAGCTTGTTCGACCCGAACACTGAAGCTTTCTTT. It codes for CASSLFDPNTEAFF.

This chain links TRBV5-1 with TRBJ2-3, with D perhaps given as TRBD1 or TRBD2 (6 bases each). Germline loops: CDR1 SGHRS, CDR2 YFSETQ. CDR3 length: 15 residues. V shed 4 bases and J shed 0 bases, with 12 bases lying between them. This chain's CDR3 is CASSLAGHSTDTQYF. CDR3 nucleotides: TGCGCCAGCAGCCTTGCGGGACATAGCACAGATACGCAGTATTTT.

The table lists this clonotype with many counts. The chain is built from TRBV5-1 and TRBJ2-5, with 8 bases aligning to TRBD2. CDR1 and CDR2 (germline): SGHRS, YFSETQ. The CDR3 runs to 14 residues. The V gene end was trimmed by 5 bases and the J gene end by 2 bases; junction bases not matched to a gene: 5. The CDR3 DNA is TGCGCCAGCAGTTTGTCTAGCGGGCAAGAGACCCAGTACTTC. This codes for CASSLSSGQETQYF.

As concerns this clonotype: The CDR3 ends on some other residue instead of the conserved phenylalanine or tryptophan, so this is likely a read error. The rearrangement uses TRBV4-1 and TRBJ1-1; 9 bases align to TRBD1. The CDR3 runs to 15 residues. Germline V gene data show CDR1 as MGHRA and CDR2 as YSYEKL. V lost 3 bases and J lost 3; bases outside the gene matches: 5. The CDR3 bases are TGCGCCAGCAGCCACCTCGGGACAGGGCACACTGAAGCTTTCCTT. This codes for CASSHLGTGHTEAFL.

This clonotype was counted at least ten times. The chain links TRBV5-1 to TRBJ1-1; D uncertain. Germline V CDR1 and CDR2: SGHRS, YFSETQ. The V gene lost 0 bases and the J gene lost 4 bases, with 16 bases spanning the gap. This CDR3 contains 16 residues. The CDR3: CASSLAYGKSGTEAFF. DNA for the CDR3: TGCGCCAGCAGCTTGGCGTATGGGAAATCGGGCACTGAAGCTTTCTTT.

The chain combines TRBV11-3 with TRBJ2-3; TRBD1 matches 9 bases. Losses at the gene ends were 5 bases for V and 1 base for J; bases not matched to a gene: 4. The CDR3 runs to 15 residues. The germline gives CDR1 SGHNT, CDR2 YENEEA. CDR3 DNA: TGTGCCAGCAGCCCAGGGGACAGGGGCACAGATACGCAGTATTTT. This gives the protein CASSPGDRGTDTQYF.

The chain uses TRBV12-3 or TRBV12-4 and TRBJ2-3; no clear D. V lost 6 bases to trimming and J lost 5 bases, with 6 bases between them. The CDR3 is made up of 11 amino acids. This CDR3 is CASRSGDTQYF. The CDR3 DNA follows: TGTGCCAGCAGATCCGGAGATACGCAGTATTTT.

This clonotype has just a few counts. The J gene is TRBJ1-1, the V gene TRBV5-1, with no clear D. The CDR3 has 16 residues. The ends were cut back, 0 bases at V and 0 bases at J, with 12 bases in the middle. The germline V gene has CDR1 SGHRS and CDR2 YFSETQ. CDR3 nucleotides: TGCGCCAGCAGCTTGGGCCCACAGATAATGAACACTGAAGCTTTCTTT. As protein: CASSLGPQIMNTEAFF.

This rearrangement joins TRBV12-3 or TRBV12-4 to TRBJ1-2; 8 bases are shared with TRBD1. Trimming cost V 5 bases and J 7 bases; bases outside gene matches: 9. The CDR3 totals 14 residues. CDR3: CASSTGTGLFGYTF. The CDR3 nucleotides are TGTGCCAGCAGTACCGGGACAGGCCTCTTTGGCTACACCTTC.

CDR3 amino acids: CASSANLGGEQFF. The CDR3 DNA is TGTGCCAGCAGTGCAAACCTTGGGGGGGAGCAGTTCTTC. The J gene is TRBJ2-1, the V gene TRBV12-3 or TRBV12-4, with a tentative D call TRBD2 (6 bases). The V and J ends lost 5 bases and 10 bases respectively, with 15 bases between them. The CDR3 has 13 residues.

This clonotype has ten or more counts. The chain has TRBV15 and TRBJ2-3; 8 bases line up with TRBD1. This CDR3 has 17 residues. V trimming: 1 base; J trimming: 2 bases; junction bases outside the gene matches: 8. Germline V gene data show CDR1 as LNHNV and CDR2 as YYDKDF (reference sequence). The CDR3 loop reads CATSRVWPGGVTDTQYF. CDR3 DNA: TGTGCCACCAGCAGAGTGTGGCCAGGGGGCGTCACAGATACGCAGTATTTT.

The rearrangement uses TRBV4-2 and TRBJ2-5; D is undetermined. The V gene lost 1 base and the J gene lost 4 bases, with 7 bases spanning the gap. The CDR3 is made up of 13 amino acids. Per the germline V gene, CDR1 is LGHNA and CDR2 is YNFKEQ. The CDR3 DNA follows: TGTGCCAGCAGCCAAGTCGAGGCAGAGACCCAGTACTTC. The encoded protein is CASSQVEAETQYF.

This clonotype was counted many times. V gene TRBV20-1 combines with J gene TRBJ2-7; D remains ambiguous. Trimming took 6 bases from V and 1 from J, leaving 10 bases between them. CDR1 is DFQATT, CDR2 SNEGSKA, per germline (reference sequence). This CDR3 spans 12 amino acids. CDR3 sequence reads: CSAPDGSYEQYF. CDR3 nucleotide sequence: TGCAGTGCCCCGGACGGATCCTACGAGCAGTACTTC.

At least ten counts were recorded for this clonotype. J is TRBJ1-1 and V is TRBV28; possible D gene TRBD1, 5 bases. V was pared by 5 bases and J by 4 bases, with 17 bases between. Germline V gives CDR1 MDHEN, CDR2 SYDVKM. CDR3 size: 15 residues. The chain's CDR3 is CASSPLGGESTEAFF. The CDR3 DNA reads TGTGCCAGCAGTCCGCTGGGGGGGGAGAGCACTGAAGCTTTCTTT. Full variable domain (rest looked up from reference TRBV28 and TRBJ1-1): DVKVTQSSRYLVKRTGEKVFLECVQDMDHENMFWYRQDPGLGLRLIYFSYDVKMKEKGDIPEGYSVSREKKERFSLILESASTNQTSMYLCASSPLGGESTEAFFGQGTRLTVV.

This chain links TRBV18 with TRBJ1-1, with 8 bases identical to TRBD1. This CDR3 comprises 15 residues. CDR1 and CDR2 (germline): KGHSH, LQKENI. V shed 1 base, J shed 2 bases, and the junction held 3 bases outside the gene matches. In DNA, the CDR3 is TGTGCCAGCTCACCACAGACAGGGGTTAACACTGAAGCTTTCTTT. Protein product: CASSPQTGVNTEAFF.

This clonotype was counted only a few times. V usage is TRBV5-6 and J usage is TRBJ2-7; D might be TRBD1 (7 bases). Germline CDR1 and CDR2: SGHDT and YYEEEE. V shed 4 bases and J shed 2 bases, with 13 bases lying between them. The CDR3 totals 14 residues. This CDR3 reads CASSLRGVAYEQYV. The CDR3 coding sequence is TGTGCCAGCAGCCTCAGGGGGGTGGCCTACGAGCAGTACGTC.

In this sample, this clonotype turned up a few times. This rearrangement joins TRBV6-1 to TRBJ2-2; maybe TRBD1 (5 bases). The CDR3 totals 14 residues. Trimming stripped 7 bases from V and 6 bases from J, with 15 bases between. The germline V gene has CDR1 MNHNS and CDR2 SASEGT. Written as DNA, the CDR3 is TGTGCCAGCAAAGGCAGGGTTTTTCCCGGGGAGCTGTTTTTT. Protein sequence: CASKGRVFPGELFF.

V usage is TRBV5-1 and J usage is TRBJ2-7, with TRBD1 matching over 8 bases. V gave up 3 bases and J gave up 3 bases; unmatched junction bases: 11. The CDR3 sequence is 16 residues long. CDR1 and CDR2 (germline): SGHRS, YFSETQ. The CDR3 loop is CASSSEAGTGVYEQYF. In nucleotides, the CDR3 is TGCGCCAGCAGCTCCGAGGCCGGGACAGGAGTCTACGAGCAGTACTTC.

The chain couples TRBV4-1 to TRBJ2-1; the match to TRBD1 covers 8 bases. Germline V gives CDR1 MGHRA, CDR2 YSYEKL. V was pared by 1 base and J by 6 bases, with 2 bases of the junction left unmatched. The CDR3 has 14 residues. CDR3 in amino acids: CASSQGDRINEQFF. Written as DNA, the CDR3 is TGCGCCAGCAGCCAAGGGGACAGGATCAATGAGCAGTTCTTC.

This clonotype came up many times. The CDR3 nucleotides are TGTGCCAGCAGCCCTACTAGCGGGGGGGGAGGAGAGCAGTTCTTC. Its protein is CASSPTSGGGGEQFF. The chain couples TRBV12-3 or TRBV12-4 to TRBJ2-1, with 13 bases that match TRBD2. V was pared by 6 bases and J by 10 bases, with 9 bases of the junction left unmatched. This CDR3 comprises 15 residues.

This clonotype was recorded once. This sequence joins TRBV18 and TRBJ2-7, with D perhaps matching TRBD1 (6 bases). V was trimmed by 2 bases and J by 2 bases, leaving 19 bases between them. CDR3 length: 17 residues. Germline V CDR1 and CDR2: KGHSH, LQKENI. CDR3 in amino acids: CASSPSSRGGTTYEQYV. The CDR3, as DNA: TGTGCCAGCTCACCATCAAGCAGGGGTGGGACGACCTACGAGCAGTACGTC.